The clone carrying this T cell receptor (beta chain) was observed a few times. Its target is unknown. Per the original data handling: CDR3 was compared across clinicopathological groups, and the resulting differences were used to build a distant-metastasis classifier for papillary thyroid cancer. From the PCR reads, TCRdb re-called clones with MiXCR. TCRdb, not the original authors, processed these V and J calls. The repertoire has 30,000 to 45,000 clones, about 27% of them found once; the top ten carry roughly 10%. The entry originates in a study of metastatic and nonmetastatic thyroid tumors. About the research overall: From malignant and benign thyroid patients, repertoires in blood and in tumor or nodule tissue were compared. Study outcomes and limitations: It was reportedly found that TCR beta diversity was significantly higher in malignant thyroid tumors than in benign nodules, a difference seen in both blood and tumor samples.

Each patient went into thyroid surgery without having received any treatment. The germline V gene encodes CDR1 MDHEN and CDR2 SYDVKM. The CDR3 consists of 13 residues. Trimming stripped 5 bases from V and 5 bases from J, with 10 bases between. The sequenced sample consisted of blood. This clonotype was sampled from a male donor with papillary thyroid cancer or a benign thyroid nodule (not recorded which). Some clones in this sample may be carry-over from other donors' samples. V is TRBV28 and J is TRBJ1-5, with D perhaps matching TRBD1 (6 bases). The CDR3 protein is CASSTGIHQPQHF. As DNA, the CDR3 is TGTGCCAGCAGTACAGGGATACATCAGCCCCAGCATTTT.